This TCR beta chain came from a study of CD4 T cells in relation to SARS-CoV-2 and coronaviruses. At the level of the study: No peptide or an HIV-1 Nef peptide pool served as negative control. Crossreactive spike epitopes shared across donors were mapped to their HLA restriction.

This clone was observed a handful of times. What it binds is unknown. This table comes from immunoSEQ multiplex PCR, and its TCRdb copy is limited to in-frame clones, with some not included. The sample carries some 20,000 clones, 70% to 80% recorded once. CD4+ T cells from unexposed donors were obtained before the COVID-19 pandemic (2011-2018). After about 10 days of culture, CD4+ T cells were isolated. As cell numbers allowed, unexposed-donor CD4+ T cells faced SARS-CoV-2 S/N and four cold-coronavirus spikes. PBMCs were plated at a few million per well in IL-2-containing medium. The sample was CD4+ T cells from PBMCs, cultured in vitro. The origin of this receptor is a human donor in good health.

The CDR3 is CAWSLGRLSSYEQYF. The DNA for the CDR3 is TGTGCCTGGAGTCTCGGACGCCTGAGCTCCTACGAGCAGTACTTC. V is TRBV30 and J is TRBJ2-7; D remains unclear. This CDR3 spans 15 amino acids. Germline CDR1 and CDR2: GTSNPN and SVGIG (reference sequence). Trimming took 2 bases from V and 0 from J, leaving 14 bases between them.